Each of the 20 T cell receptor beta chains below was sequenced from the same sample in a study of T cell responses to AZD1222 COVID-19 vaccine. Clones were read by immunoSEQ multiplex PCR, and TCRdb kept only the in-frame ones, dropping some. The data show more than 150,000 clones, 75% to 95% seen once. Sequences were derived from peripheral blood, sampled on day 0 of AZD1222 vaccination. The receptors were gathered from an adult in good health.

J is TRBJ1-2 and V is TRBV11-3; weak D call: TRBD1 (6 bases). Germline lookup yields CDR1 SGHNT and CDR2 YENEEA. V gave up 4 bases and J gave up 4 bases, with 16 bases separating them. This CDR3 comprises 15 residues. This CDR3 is CASSSHRDGIYGYTF. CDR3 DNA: TGTGCCAGCAGCTCGCACAGGGACGGAATCTATGGCTACACCTTC.

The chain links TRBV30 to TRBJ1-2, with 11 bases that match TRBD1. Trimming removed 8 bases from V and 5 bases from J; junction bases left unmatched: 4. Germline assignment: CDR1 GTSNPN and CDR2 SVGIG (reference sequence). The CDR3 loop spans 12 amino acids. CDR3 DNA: TGTGCCCACGGGGACAGGGGGTATGGCTACACCTTC. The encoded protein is CAHGDRGYGYTF. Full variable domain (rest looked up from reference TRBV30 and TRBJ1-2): SQTIHQWPATLVQPVGSPLSLECTVEGTSNPNLYWYRQAAGRGLQLLFYSVGIGQISSEVPQNLSASRPQDRQFILSSKKLLLSDSGFYLCAHGDRGYGYTFGSGTRLTVV.

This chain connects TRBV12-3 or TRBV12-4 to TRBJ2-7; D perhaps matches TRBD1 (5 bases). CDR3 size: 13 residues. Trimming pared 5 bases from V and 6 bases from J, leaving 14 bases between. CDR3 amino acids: CASSARQGGEQYF. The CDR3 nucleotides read TGTGCCAGCAGTGCTAGGCAGGGTGGCGAGCAGTACTTC.

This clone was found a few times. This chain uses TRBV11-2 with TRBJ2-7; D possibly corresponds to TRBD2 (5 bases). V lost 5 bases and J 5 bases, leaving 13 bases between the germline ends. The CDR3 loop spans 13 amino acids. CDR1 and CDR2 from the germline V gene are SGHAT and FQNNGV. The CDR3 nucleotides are TGTGCCAGCAGCCCCTCCTCGGGAAACGAGCAGTACTTC. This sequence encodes CASSPSSGNEQYF.

CDR3 in amino acids: CASSYWQYTEAFF. The DNA for the CDR3 is TGTGCCAGCAGTTACTGGCAGTACACTGAAGCTTTCTTT. The chain is built from TRBV6-2 or TRBV6-3 and TRBJ1-1; no firm D call. Deletions cut 1 base from V and 3 bases from J, with 6 bases between. CDR1 is MNHEY, CDR2 SVGEGT, per germline. The CDR3 spans 13 residues.

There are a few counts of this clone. This CDR3 reads CASSLVYRGNSPLHF. CDR3 DNA sequence: TGCGCCAGCAGCTTGGTCTATCGGGGAAATTCACCCCTCCACTTT. The J gene is TRBJ1-6, the V gene TRBV5-1; D ambiguous. V gave up 0 bases and J gave up 7 bases, with 11 bases separating them. This CDR3 is 15 amino acids long. The V gene's germline CDR1 is SGHRS and CDR2 YFSETQ.

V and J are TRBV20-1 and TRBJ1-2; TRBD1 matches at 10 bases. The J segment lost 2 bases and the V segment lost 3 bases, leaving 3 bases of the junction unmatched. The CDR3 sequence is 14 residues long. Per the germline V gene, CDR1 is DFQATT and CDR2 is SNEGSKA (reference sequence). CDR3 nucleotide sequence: TGCAGTGCTAGTAGGGACAGGGGAAACTATGGCTACACCTTC. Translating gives CSASRDRGNYGYTF.

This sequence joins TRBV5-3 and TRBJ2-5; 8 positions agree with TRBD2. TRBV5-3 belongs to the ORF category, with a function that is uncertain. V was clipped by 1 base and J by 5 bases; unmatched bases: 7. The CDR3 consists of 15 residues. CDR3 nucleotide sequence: TGTGCCAGAAGCTTGCCCGCGGGGGGAGTGGAGACCCAGTACTTC. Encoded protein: CARSLPAGGVETQYF.

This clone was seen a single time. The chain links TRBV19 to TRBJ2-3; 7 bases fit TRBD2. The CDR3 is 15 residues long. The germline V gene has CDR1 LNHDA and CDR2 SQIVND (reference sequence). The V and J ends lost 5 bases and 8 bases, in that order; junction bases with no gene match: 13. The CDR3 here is CASSPISGDRLTQYF. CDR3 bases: TGTGCCAGTAGTCCAATCAGCGGGGATAGGCTTACGCAGTATTTT.

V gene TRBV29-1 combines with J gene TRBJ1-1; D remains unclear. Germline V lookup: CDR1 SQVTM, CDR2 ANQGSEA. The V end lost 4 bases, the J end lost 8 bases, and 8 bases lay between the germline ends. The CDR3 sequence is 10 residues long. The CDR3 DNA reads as TGCAGCGTTGTGGCACAGGAAGCTTTCTTT. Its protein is CSVVAQEAFF.

CDR3 bases: TGTGCCAGCAGTGAGGGAGGTGGCTACACCTTC. Its translation is CASSEGGGYTF. This sequence joins TRBV6-1 and TRBJ1-2; no clear D. V lost 3 bases, J lost 7 bases, and 6 bases lay in between. The CDR3 has 11 residues. The germline V gene encodes CDR1 MNHNS and CDR2 SASEGT.

CDR3: CASSLERAANTGELFF. Written as DNA, the CDR3 is TGTGCCAGCAGCTTAGAGCGGGCAGCCAACACCGGGGAGCTGTTTTTT. This sequence joins TRBV7-3 and TRBJ2-2; maybe TRBD2 (6 bases). V dropped 2 bases and J dropped 2 bases, with 12 bases sitting between them. The germline CDR1 and CDR2 sequences are SGHTA and FQGTGA. The CDR3 loop spans 16 amino acids.

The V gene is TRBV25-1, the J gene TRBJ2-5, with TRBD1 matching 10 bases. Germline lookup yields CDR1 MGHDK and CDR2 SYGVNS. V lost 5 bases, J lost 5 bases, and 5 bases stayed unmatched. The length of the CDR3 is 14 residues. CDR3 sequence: CASSPPGQGETQYF. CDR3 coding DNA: TGTGCCAGCAGTCCTCCGGGACAGGGGGAGACCCAGTACTTC.

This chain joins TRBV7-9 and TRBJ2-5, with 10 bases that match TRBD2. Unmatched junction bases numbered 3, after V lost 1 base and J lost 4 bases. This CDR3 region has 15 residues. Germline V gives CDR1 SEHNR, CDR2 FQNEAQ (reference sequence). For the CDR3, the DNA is TGTGCCAGCAGCTTAGTGACTAGCGGGTTAGAGACCCAGTACTTC. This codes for CASSLVTSGLETQYF.

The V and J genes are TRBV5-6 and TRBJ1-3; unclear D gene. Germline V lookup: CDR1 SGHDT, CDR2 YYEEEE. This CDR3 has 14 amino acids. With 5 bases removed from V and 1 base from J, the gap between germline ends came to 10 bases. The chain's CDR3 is CASRQRGSGNTIYF. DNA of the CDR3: TGTGCCAGCAGACAACGAGGGTCTGGAAACACCATATATTTT.

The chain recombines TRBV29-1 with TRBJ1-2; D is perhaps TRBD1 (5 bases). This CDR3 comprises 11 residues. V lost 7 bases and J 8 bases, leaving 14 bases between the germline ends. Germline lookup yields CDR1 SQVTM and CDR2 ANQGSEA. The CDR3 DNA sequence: TGCAGCGCTACAGGCGCGCGGGGCTACACCTTC. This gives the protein CSATGARGYTF.

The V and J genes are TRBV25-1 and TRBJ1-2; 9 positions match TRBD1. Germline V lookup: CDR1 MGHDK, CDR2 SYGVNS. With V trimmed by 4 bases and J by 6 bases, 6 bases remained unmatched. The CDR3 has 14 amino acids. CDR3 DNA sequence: TGTGCCAGCAGTGCCATGGGACAGGGCGATGGCTACACCTTC. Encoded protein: CASSAMGQGDGYTF.

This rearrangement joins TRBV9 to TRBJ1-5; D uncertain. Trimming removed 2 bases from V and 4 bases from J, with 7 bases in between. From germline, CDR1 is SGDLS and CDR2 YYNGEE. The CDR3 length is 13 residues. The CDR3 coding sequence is TGTGCCAGCAGCGTTTCGGGAAATCAGCCCCAGCATTTT. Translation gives CASSVSGNQPQHF.

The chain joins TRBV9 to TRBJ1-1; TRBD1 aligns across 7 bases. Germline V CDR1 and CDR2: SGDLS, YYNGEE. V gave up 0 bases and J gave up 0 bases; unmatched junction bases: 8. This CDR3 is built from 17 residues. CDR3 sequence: CASSVGQGVTMNTEAFF. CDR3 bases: TGTGCCAGCAGCGTAGGGCAGGGGGTAACAATGAACACTGAAGCTTTCTTT.

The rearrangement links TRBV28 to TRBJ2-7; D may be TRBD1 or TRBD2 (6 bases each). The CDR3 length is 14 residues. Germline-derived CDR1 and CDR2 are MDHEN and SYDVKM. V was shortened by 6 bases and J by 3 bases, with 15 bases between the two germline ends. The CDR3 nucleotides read TGTGCCAGCAGCCTAAGGGGGGTGGACTACGAGCAGTACTTC. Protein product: CASSLRGVDYEQYF.